These T cell receptor beta chains were read from a single sample in a study of control samples from healthy donors and cancer patients. Sequenced by immunoSEQ multiplex PCR; TCRdb stores in-frame clones only, minus some. The repertoire table contains around 190,000 clones. Sample: blood. The receptor set was obtained from a woman younger than 45 in good health. CDR3s include the opening cysteine and the closing phenylalanine or tryptophan. The D gene is left open where the match is weak.

TGTGCCAGCAGTGCATCCGGGACGAACGGCTACACCTTC | CASSASGTNGYTF | TRBJ1-2 | - | TRBV6-4 | 13
TGTGCCAGCAGCTTCTTCAGCGGGACCGAAGAGAGGACCCAGTACTTC | CASSFFSGTEERTQYF | TRBJ2-5 | TRBD2 | TRBV5-4 | 16
TGTGCCAGCAGCTTAGGCCTCCGGGAGACCCAGTACTTC | CASSLGLRETQYF | TRBJ2-5 | - | TRBV7-8 | 13
TGTGCCAGCAGCCATTGGGAGGGACCTGGAAACACCATATATTTT | CASSHWEGPGNTIYF | TRBJ1-3 | - | TRBV3-1/TRBV3-2 | 15
TGTGCCAGCTCACCGGGGGTTACGTTCTCCCTTCCAGGGAACGAGCAGTACTTC | CASSPGVTFSLPGNEQYF | TRBJ2-7 | - | TRBV18 | 18
TGTGCCAGCAGTTTAGGGGGGGGTCAAGTCTATGGCTACACCTTC | CASSLGGGQVYGYTF | TRBJ1-2 | - | TRBV28 | 15
TGTGCCAGCAGCCCTAGGGACACCTCCTACGAGCAGTACTTC | CASSPRDTSYEQYF | TRBJ2-7 | - | TRBV7-3 | 14
TGCGCCAGCAGCTTGATCTCTCGGACTAGCGGCCCACCCAATGAGCAGTTCTTC | CASSLISRTSGPPNEQFF | TRBJ2-1 | TRBD2 | TRBV5-1 | 18
TGTGCCAGCAGTCTTCCGGGACAGGGGGCGCCGAATCAGCCCCAGCATTTT | CASSLPGQGAPNQPQHF | TRBJ1-5 | TRBD1 | TRBV6-2/TRBV6-3 | 17
TGTGCCAGCAGGCTATCAGGGGCCCCTAATGAAAAACTGTTTTTT | CASRLSGAPNEKLFF | TRBJ1-4 | - | TRBV7-9 | 15
TGTGCCAGCAGTGAATTTAATCAGCCCCAGCATTTT | CASSEFNQPQHF | TRBJ1-5 | - | TRBV2 | 12
TGTGCCAGCAGCTTAGGGCCGGGACAGATAAGCTATGGCTACACCTTC | CASSLGPGQISYGYTF | TRBJ1-2 | TRBD1 | TRBV7-6 | 16
TGTGCCAGCTTACAGGGACTCACCGGGGAGCTGTTTTTT | CASLQGLTGELFF | TRBJ2-2 | - | TRBV19 | 13
TGTGCCAGCAGCTTAGGAATCAGAGAGACCCAGTACTTC | CASSLGIRETQYF | TRBJ2-5 | - | TRBV13 | 13
TGTGCCAGTAGTATGGAGAGGAGCTCCTATAATTCACCCCTCCACTTT | CASSMERSSYNSPLHF | TRBJ1-6 | - | TRBV19 | 16
TGTGCCAGCAGCCCGGGGACGTCCGGCTACGAGCAGTACTTC | CASSPGTSGYEQYF | TRBJ2-7 | - | TRBV5-4 | 14
TGTGCCAGCAGCCCGGGACAGGAATCCTACGAGCAGTACTTC | CASSPGQESYEQYF | TRBJ2-7 | TRBD1 | TRBV7-2 | 14
TGTGCCAGCTCACTCACCGGGACAGGGTCCACTGAAGCTTTCTTT | CASSLTGTGSTEAFF | TRBJ1-1 | TRBD1 | TRBV18 | 15
TGTGCCAGCAGCCAAGATCTCCGGGGCGCGCATAATTCACCCCTCCACTTT | CASSQDLRGAHNSPLHF | TRBJ1-6 | - | TRBV4-2 | 17
TGCAGCGTACCAGACAGGGGCTATGAGCAGTTCTTC | CSVPDRGYEQFF | TRBJ2-1 | TRBD1 | TRBV29-1 | 12
TGTGCCAGTAGTATACAGGAGATCAATCAGCCCCAGCATTTT | CASSIQEINQPQHF | TRBJ1-5 | - | TRBV19 | 14
TGTGCCAGCAGTTTAACGGACACTATAAACACTGAAGCTTTCTTT | CASSLTDTINTEAFF | TRBJ1-1 | - | TRBV28 | 15
TGTGCCAGCAGCCCAGGGAATCAGCCCCAGCATTTT | CASSPGNQPQHF | TRBJ1-5 | - | TRBV5-5 | 12